Presented here are 9 T cell receptor beta chains from one specimen sequenced in a study of blood T cell repertoires in COVID-19. This table comes from immunoSEQ multiplex PCR, and its TCRdb copy is limited to in-frame clones, with some not included. This table holds over 30,000 clones, approximately 82% found once. The sequenced sample was peripheral blood. These receptors were obtained from a man aged 80 or over with active or convalescent COVID-19.

In its sample, this clone was seen a few times. This chain joins TRBV28 and TRBJ1-6; 9 bases are shared with TRBD1. The CDR3 length is 15 residues. The germline V gene encodes CDR1 MDHEN and CDR2 SYDVKM. After removal of 6 bases from V and 6 bases from J, the junction contained 6 bases not matched to a gene. The CDR3 DNA reads as TGTGCCAGCAGACCCCCGGGACAGGGTAATTCACCCCTCCACTTT. It yields the protein CASRPPGQGNSPLHF.

The genes are TRBV28 and TRBJ2-2; 12 bases are a match to TRBD2. This CDR3 region has 18 residues. The germline V gene encodes CDR1 MDHEN and CDR2 SYDVKM. Trimming cost V 4 bases and J 5 bases; bases outside gene matches: 11. The CDR3 DNA reads TGTGCCAGCAGTTCCCGAGGACTAGCGGGAAGTTGGACCGGGGAGCTGTTTTTT. Amino acids: CASSSRGLAGSWTGELFF.

The chain has TRBV2 and TRBJ2-3; the D gene is possibly TRBD2 (7 bases). The CDR3 totals 15 residues. Germline CDR1 SNHLY, CDR2 FYNNEI. With 2 bases removed from V and 5 bases from J, the gap between germline ends came to 14 bases. CDR3 nucleotides: TGTGCCAGCAGTGAAATTGTCGGGGGGCAAGATACGCAGTATTTT. Residues: CASSEIVGGQDTQYF.

The V call is TRBV3-1 (or the pseudogene TRBV3-2), the J call TRBJ2-2, with 12 bases identical to TRBD2. V shed 3 bases and J 5 bases; nucleotides not matched to a gene: 4. The germline gives CDR1 LGHDT, CDR2 YNNKEL (reference sequence). The CDR3 sequence is 16 residues long. The CDR3 sequence is CASSQIGLAGTGELFF. The CDR3 DNA reads TGTGCCAGCAGCCAGATCGGACTAGCGGGAACCGGGGAGCTGTTTTTT.

The genes are TRBV2 and TRBJ1-5, with D uncertain. V dropped 5 bases and J dropped 6 bases, with 5 bases sitting between them. Germline values: CDR1 SNHLY, CDR2 FYNNEI. This CDR3 spans 11 amino acids. For the CDR3, the DNA is TGTGCCAGCAGTCCGGGTCAGCCCCAGCATTTT. This encodes CASSPGQPQHF.

This clone occurred a few times. The chain is built from TRBV19 and TRBJ1-5, with TRBD1 as a possible D gene (6 bases). Trimming removed 4 bases at V and 5 bases at J, with 18 bases between. The germline gives CDR1 LNHDA, CDR2 SQIVND (reference sequence). This CDR3 spans 16 amino acids. The CDR3 DNA follows: TGTGCCAGTAGTACTGAGGCGGGGGCAGGGGATCAGCCCCAGCATTTT. It specifies CASSTEAGAGDQPQHF.

The CDR3 is CASSFPQDYGYTF. The CDR3 DNA sequence: TGTGCCAGCAGTTTCCCACAGGACTATGGCTACACCTTC. The V and J genes are TRBV28 and TRBJ1-2; possible D gene TRBD1, 5 bases. There are 13 residues in the CDR3. The germline V gene has CDR1 MDHEN and CDR2 SYDVKM. V lost 3 bases and J 3 bases, leaving 8 bases between the germline ends.

This clone was counted once. CDR3 amino acids: CATVAGRSYNEQFF. DNA of the CDR3: TGTGCCACTGTAGCGGGCCGCTCCTACAATGAGCAGTTCTTC. The chain employs TRBV10-3 and TRBJ2-1; 7 bases align to TRBD2. Unmatched junction bases numbered 6, after V lost 10 bases and J lost 0 bases. The CDR3 totals 14 residues. The germline V gene encodes CDR1 ENHRY and CDR2 SYGVKD.

V usage is TRBV28 and J usage is TRBJ2-1, with TRBD1 matching 7 bases. CDR1 and CDR2 (germline): MDHEN, SYDVKM. V lost 3 bases and J lost 6; bases outside the gene matches: 8. The CDR3 loop spans 15 amino acids. CDR3 sequence: CASSFGASGGNEQFF. CDR3 sequence (DNA): TGTGCCAGCAGTTTTGGGGCATCAGGGGGCAATGAGCAGTTCTTC.